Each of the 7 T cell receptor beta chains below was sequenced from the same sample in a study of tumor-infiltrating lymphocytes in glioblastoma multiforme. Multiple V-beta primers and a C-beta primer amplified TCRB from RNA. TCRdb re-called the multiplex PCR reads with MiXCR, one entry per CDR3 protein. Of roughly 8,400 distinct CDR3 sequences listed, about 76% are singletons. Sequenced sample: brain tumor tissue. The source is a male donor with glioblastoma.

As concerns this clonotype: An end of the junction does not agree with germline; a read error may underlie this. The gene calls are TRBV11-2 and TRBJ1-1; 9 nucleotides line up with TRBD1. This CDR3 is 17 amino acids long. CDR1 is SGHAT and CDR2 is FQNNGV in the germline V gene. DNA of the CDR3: TGTGCCAGCAGCGCACAGGCGGGACAGGGCGGGAGAACTGGAGCTTTGTTT. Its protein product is CASSAQAGQGGRTGALF.

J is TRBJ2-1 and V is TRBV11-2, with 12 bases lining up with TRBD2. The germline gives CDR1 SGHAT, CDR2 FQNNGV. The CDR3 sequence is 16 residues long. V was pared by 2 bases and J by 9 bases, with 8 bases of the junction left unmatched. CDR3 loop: CASSLLAGGPRGEQFF. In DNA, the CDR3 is TGTGCCAGCAGCTTACTAGCGGGAGGGCCCCGGGGTGAGCAGTTCTTC. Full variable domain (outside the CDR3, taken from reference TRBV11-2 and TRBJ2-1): EAGVAQSPRYKIIEKRQSVAFWCNPISGHATLYWYQQILGQGPKLLIQFQNNGVVDDSQLPKDRFSAERLKGVDSTLKIQPAKLEDSAVYLCASSLLAGGPRGEQFFGPGTRLTVL.

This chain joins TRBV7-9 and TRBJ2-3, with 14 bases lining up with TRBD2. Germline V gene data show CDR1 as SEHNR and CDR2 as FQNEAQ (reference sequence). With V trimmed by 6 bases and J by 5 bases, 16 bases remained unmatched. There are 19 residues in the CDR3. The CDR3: CASRGTSGSRMHIGDTQYF. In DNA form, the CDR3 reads TGTGCCAGCAGAGGGACTAGCGGGAGTCGAATGCACATAGGAGATACGCAGTATTTT.

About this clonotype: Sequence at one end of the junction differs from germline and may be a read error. CDR3 amino acids: CASSYGPGLGEKFF. DNA for the CDR3: TGTGCCAGCAGTTACGGACCGGGCCTCGGTGAGAAGTTCTTC. The gene calls are TRBV6-5 and TRBJ2-1, with unresolved D. The germline V gene has CDR1 MNHEY and CDR2 SVGAGI. The CDR3 covers 14 residues.

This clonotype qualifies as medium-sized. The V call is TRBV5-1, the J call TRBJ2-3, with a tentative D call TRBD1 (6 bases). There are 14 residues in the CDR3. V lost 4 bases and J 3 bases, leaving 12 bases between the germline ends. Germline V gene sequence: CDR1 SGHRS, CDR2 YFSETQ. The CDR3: CASSNRDSTDTQYF. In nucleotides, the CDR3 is TGCGCCAGCAGCAACAGGGATTCAACAGATACGCAGTATTTT.

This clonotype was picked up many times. CDR3 sequence reads: CASSISDTQYF. CDR3 sequence (DNA): TGTGCCAGTTCAATATCAGATACGCAGTATTTT. This rearrangement joins TRBV18 to TRBJ2-3; D uncertain. V lost 9 bases to trimming and J lost 4 bases, with 8 bases between them. CDR1 KGHSH and CDR2 LQKENI come from the germline V gene. The CDR3 is 11 amino acids.

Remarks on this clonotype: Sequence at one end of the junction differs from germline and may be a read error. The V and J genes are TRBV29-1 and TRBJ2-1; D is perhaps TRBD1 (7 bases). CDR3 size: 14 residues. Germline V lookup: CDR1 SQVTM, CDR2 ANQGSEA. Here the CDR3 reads CGVGGRQGGNESFF. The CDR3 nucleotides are TGCGGCGTTGGGGGGCGCCAGGGGGGTAATGAGTCGTTCTTC.